This T cell receptor beta chain was identified in a study of spatial heterogeneity in lung cancer. As for time point: sample taken at primary tumor resection. Researchers sequenced whole RNA taken from tumor, nontumor lung or frozen PBMC without sorting. TCRdb processed the 5' RACE reads anew with MiXCR; each CDR3 protein has one entry. The table shows some 87,000 distinct CDR3 sequences, with roughly 9.5% occurring only once. The CDR3 is 15 residues long. V gave up 2 bases and J gave up 2 bases; unmatched junction bases: 2. The germline V gene has CDR1 SGHRS and CDR2 YFSETQ. J is TRBJ2-4 and V is TRBV5-1; 9 nucleotides align to TRBD2. This sequence was found in a male donor with early-stage non-small cell lung cancer. The sample here was PBMCs, taken at surgery. The CDR3 sequence is CASSLLAGSKNIQYF. In DNA, the CDR3 is TGCGCCAGCAGCTTACTAGCGGGTTCCAAAAACATTCAGTACTTC. Filled out from reference TRBV5-1 and TRBJ2-4, the complete variable domain reads KAGVTQTPRYLIKTRGQQVTLSCSPISGHRSVSWYQQTPGQGLQFLFEYFSETQRNKGNFPGRFSGRQFSNSRSEMNVSTLELGDSALYLCASSLLAGSKNIQYFGAGTRLSVL.